These 27 T cell receptor beta chains originate from one sample sequenced in a study of prognosis after radiotherapy for stage I lung cancer. Two rounds of multiplex PCR amplified TCR beta CDR3 from genomic DNA. First-round PCR amplification was performed with primers specific to each TRBV and TRBJ gene. TCRdb passed the multiplex PCR reads through MiXCR, listing each CDR3 protein once. Of about 27,000 distinct CDR3 sequences listed, 46% are singletons. The material sequenced was PBMCs, taken before or after stereotactic body radiation therapy (not recorded which). Receptors originate from a donor aged 50 or older with non-small cell lung cancer.

The rearrangement uses TRBV18 and TRBJ2-7; unclear D gene. V was trimmed by 2 bases and J by 0 bases, leaving 5 bases between them. This CDR3 has 13 residues. Germline lookup yields CDR1 KGHSH and CDR2 LQKENI. The CDR3 DNA reads as TGTGCCAGCTCACCAAACAGCTCCTACGAGCAGTACTTC. The encoded protein is CASSPNSSYEQYF.

With respect to this clonotype: This may come from a read error, since a much larger clone is one base off. The rearrangement links TRBV9 to TRBJ2-1, with 7 bases matching TRBD2. Germline V gene lookup returns CDR1 SGDLS and CDR2 YYNGEE. The CDR3 has 16 residues. This chain's CDR3 is CASSTEMREHGNGQFF. The CDR3 DNA is TGTGCCAGCAGCACCGAGATGCGGGAGCATGGGAATGGGCAGTTCTTC.

The table lists this clonotype with many counts. This chain connects TRBV25-1 to TRBJ2-3; D is perhaps TRBD1 (6 bases). The CDR3 is made up of 16 amino acids. Per germline, CDR1 MGHDK and CDR2 SYGVNS. V was clipped by 2 bases and J by 5 bases, with 17 bases between them. CDR3 in DNA: TGTGCCAGCAGTGAAGGTGGGGGCCACACGGGAGATACGCAGTATTTT. This translates into CASSEGGGHTGDTQYF.

In this sample, this clonotype turned up many times. The V and J genes are TRBV20-1 and TRBJ1-1; D might be TRBD1 (6 bases). Germline CDR1 reads DFQATT; CDR2 reads SNEGSKA (reference sequence). The CDR3 spans 13 residues. Between the trimmed V and J ends, which lost 6 bases and 3 bases, there was a span of 14 bases. CDR3 nucleotide sequence: TGCAGTGCCATAAGGGCAGGGGACACTGAAGCTTTCTTT. Translation: CSAIRAGDTEAFF.

The genes are TRBV7-2 and TRBJ2-7; perhaps TRBD2 as D (6 bases). The CDR3 length is 17 residues. Trimming removed 3 bases from V and 2 bases from J, with 20 bases in between. Germline V gives CDR1 SGHTA, CDR2 FQGNSA. CDR3 amino acids: CASSFLPMTSITYEQYF. The CDR3, as DNA: TGTGCCAGCAGCTTCCTGCCCATGACTAGTATCACCTACGAGCAGTACTTC.

This clonotype showed up many times. The V call is TRBV29-1, the J call TRBJ2-3, with 7 nucleotides matching TRBD2. This CDR3 is built from 13 residues. V dropped 1 base and J dropped 8; count of bases not matched to a gene: 6. Germline V gene data show CDR1 as SQVTM and CDR2 as ANQGSEA. In DNA, the CDR3 is TGCAGCGTTGAAGCCCCGGGACTACCTACGCAGTATTTT. Its protein product is CSVEAPGLPTQYF.

There are many counts of this clonotype. The V call is TRBV5-4, the J call TRBJ1-2, with D possibly matching TRBD1 (6 bases). The CDR3 runs 14 residues. CDR1 and CDR2 from the germline V gene are SGHNT and YYREEE (reference sequence). V was pared by 3 bases and J by 8 bases, with 17 bases between. The CDR3 loop reads CASSSDSSVGGYTF. The CDR3 DNA reads TGTGCCAGCAGCTCGGACAGCTCGGTCGGGGGCTACACCTTC.

In this sample, this clonotype turned up many times. This rearrangement joins TRBV14 to TRBJ2-7; no firm D call. Germline CDR1 SGHDN, CDR2 FVKESK. The CDR3 is made up of 15 amino acids. Trimming left V 4 bases short and J 0 bases short, with 13 bases between. The CDR3 reads CASSPWGSDSYEQYF. The CDR3 nucleotides read TGTGCCAGCAGCCCGTGGGGTTCCGACTCCTACGAGCAGTACTTC. Together with reference TRBV14 and TRBJ2-7, the CDR3 gives the full variable domain: EAGVTQFPSHSVIEKGQTVTLRCDPISGHDNLYWYRRVMGKEIKFLLHFVKESKQDESGMPNNRFLAERTGGTYSTLKVQPAELEDSGVYFCASSPWGSDSYEQYFGPGTRLTVT.

This clonotype was seen repeatedly, ten times or more. This chain links TRBV20-1 with TRBJ2-7; D is possibly TRBD2 (5 bases). V lost 0 bases to trimming and J lost 3 bases, with 18 bases between them. The length of the CDR3 is 16 residues. Germline V gene data show CDR1 as DFQATT and CDR2 as SNEGSKA (reference sequence). CDR3 in DNA: TGCAGTGCTAGAGAAAAAGGCAGGTGGGAGATCTACGAGCAGTACTTC. This translates into CSAREKGRWEIYEQYF.

This clonotype was seen only a few times. V and J are TRBV7-9 and TRBJ1-2; D remains unclear. Per germline, CDR1 SEHNR and CDR2 FQNEAQ (reference sequence). CDR3 length: 13 amino acids. V lost 3 bases, J lost 12 bases, and 17 bases lay in between. The CDR3 nucleotides are TGTGCCAGCAGCTTGGAGGACGGTTTCCGGGACACCTTC. Encoded protein: CASSLEDGFRDTF.

Ten or more counts support this clonotype. The chain is built from TRBV29-1 and TRBJ1-3; tentatively, D is TRBD1 (5 bases). Germline CDR1 SQVTM, CDR2 ANQGSEA. V lost 7 bases, J lost 0 bases, and 13 bases lay in between. The CDR3 is 14 amino acids. CDR3 residues: CSARRGDSGNTIYF. The CDR3 coding sequence is TGCAGCGCGAGAAGGGGCGACTCTGGAAACACCATATATTTT. Drawing the rest from reference TRBV29-1 and TRBJ1-3, the complete variable domain is SAVISQKPSRDICQRGTSLTIQCQVDSQVTMMFWYRQQPGQSLTLIATANQGSEATYESGFVIDKFPISRPNLTFSTLTVSNMSPEDSSIYLCSARRGDSGNTIYFGEGSWLTVV.

Ten or more counts support this clonotype. The chain joins TRBV6-1 to TRBJ2-1; 9 bases align to TRBD1. Germline loops: CDR1 MNHNS, CDR2 SASEGT. The CDR3 extends over 14 amino acids. J gave up 9 bases and V 3 bases, and 6 bases lay outside the gene matches. The CDR3 region is CASSEDRGFGEQFF. The CDR3 nucleotides are TGTGCCAGCAGTGAGGACAGGGGATTCGGTGAGCAGTTCTTC.

This clonotype has a count of ten or more. The rearrangement joins TRBV5-1 to TRBJ2-5; D unresolved. The CDR3 covers 15 residues. Germline CDR1 and CDR2: SGHRS and YFSETQ. Deletions cut 0 bases from V and 0 bases from J, with 9 bases between. This CDR3 reads CASSLESRNQETQYF. The DNA for the CDR3 is TGCGCCAGCAGCTTGGAGAGCCGAAACCAAGAGACCCAGTACTTC.

Of note for this clonotype: This likely traces to a read error, being one base from a far larger clone. The chain links TRBV6-4 to TRBJ1-2; possible D gene TRBD1, 6 bases. Germline V gives CDR1 MRHNA, CDR2 SNTAGT. The CDR3 is made up of 15 amino acids. CDR3 in amino acids: CASSEADRPSYCYTF. The CDR3 DNA sequence: TGTGCCAGCAGTGAAGCGGACAGACCGTCCTATTGCTACACCTTC.

This clonotype has a count of ten or more. The chain couples TRBV12-3 or TRBV12-4 to TRBJ2-1; D possibly corresponds to TRBD2 (5 bases). The V end lost 3 bases, the J end lost 6 bases, and 15 bases lay between the germline ends. The CDR3 contains 15 residues. CDR3 coding DNA: TGTGCCAGCAGTTTTCCCGGTTCCCGGGGCAATGAGCAGTTCTTC. It encodes CASSFPGSRGNEQFF.

The chain uses TRBV20-1 and TRBJ1-6; D uncertain. V was clipped by 7 bases and J by 9 bases, with 22 bases between them. CDR3 length: 15 amino acids. In germline, CDR1 is DFQATT, CDR2 SNEGSKA (reference sequence). The CDR3 DNA is TGCAGTGATGGACTCCCGGGAAAGGCCTTTTCACCCCTCCACTTT. The encoded protein is CSDGLPGKAFSPLHF.

This clonotype was found once. At one end the junction does not follow the germline gene, possibly because of a read error. The V gene is TRBV7-2, the J gene TRBJ2-1, with 8 bases fitting TRBD2. Germline CDR1 reads SGHTA; CDR2 reads FQGNSA. The CDR3 runs 16 residues. CDR3 in amino acids: CASILGPGGNYNEHFF. CDR3 nucleotides: TGTGCCAGCATCTTAGGACCGGGGGGGAACTACAATGAGCATTTCTTC.

The rearrangement links TRBV30 to TRBJ2-1; 7 bases align to TRBD1. V dropped 3 bases and J dropped 6; count of bases not matched to a gene: 8. This CDR3 has 14 residues. CDR1 and CDR2 from the germline V gene are GTSNPN and SVGIG (reference sequence). CDR3: CAWRVDRRSNEQFF. Here the CDR3 DNA reads TGTGCCTGGAGAGTGGACAGGAGGAGCAATGAGCAGTTCTTC.

Judged by abundance, this clonotype is medium-sized. The chain links TRBV11-2 to TRBJ1-2, with a possible D match to TRBD1 (5 bases). Per germline, CDR1 SGHAT and CDR2 FQNNGV. The CDR3 is 13 residues long. Trimming took off 5 bases at V and 1 base at J, with 8 bases between the two ends. In DNA, the CDR3 is TGTGCCAGCAGCCGAGACAGTAACTATGGCTACACCTTC. This sequence encodes CASSRDSNYGYTF. Full variable domain (outside the CDR3, taken from reference TRBV11-2 and TRBJ1-2): EAGVAQSPRYKIIEKRQSVAFWCNPISGHATLYWYQQILGQGPKLLIQFQNNGVVDDSQLPKDRFSAERLKGVDSTLKIQPAKLEDSAVYLCASSRDSNYGYTFGSGTRLTVV.

This clonotype appeared many times. This chain uses TRBV3-1 with TRBJ2-7; D remains unclear. There are 15 residues in the CDR3. Trimming stripped 1 base from V and 3 bases from J, with 13 bases between. The germline V gene has CDR1 LGHDT and CDR2 YNNKEL (reference sequence). The CDR3 bases are TGTGCCAGCAGCCAAGTAGGCGCGCTCGACTACGAGCAGTACTTC. It is translated as CASSQVGALDYEQYF.

This clonotype is termed medium-sized (0.01 to 0.1%). This chain joins TRBV28 and TRBJ1-2; no reliable D call. V lost 3 bases and J 2 bases, leaving 7 bases between the germline ends. Germline values: CDR1 MDHEN, CDR2 SYDVKM. This CDR3 is 13 amino acids long. The CDR3 bases are TGTGCCAGCAGTTTTCGGGCAAACTATGGCTACACCTTC. Its protein is CASSFRANYGYTF.

About this clonotype itself: Only one base separates this from a far larger clonotype, so it likely reflects a read error. The rearrangement uses TRBV6-8 and TRBJ2-5; weak D call: TRBD1 (6 bases). Germline CDR1 reads MNHGY; CDR2 reads SAAAGT. This CDR3 is 11 amino acids long. The CDR3 DNA reads TGTGCCAGAAGTTACTCAGGGGCCCAGTACTTC. It codes for CARSYSGAQYF.

This chain links TRBV9 with TRBJ1-6, with D uncertain. Per germline, CDR1 SGDLS and CDR2 YYNGEE. The CDR3 extends over 14 amino acids. V lost 2 bases to trimming and J lost 8 bases, with 11 bases between them. CDR3 amino acids: CASSVSESDSPLHF. The DNA of the CDR3 is TGTGCCAGCAGCGTTTCTGAGAGCGATTCACCCCTCCACTTT. Based on the CDR3 plus reference TRBV9 and TRBJ1-6, the full variable domain is DSGVTQTPKHLITATGQRVTLRCSPRSGDLSVYWYQQSLDQGLQFLIQYYNGEERAKGNILERFSAQQFPDLHSELNLSSLELGDSALYFCASSVSESDSPLHFGNGTRLTVT.

The chain is built from TRBV7-8 and TRBJ2-7; D gene unclear. Trimming left V 6 bases short and J 4 bases short, with 16 bases between. The CDR3 length is 14 residues. Germline V gives CDR1 SGHVS, CDR2 FQNEAQ. CDR3 in amino acids: CASSRDFMGYEQYF. The CDR3 coding sequence is TGTGCCAGCAGTAGGGATTTTATGGGTTACGAGCAGTACTTC. Together with reference TRBV7-8 and TRBJ2-7, the CDR3 gives the full variable domain: GAGVSQSPRYKVAKRGQDVALRCDPISGHVSLFWYQQALGQGPEFLTYFQNEAQLDKSGLPSDRFFAERPEGSVSTLKIQRTQQEDSAVYLCASSRDFMGYEQYFGPGTRLTVT.

The table lists this clonotype with many counts. The rearrangement links TRBV6-1 to TRBJ1-4; a weak D match, TRBD1 (5 bases). Trimming pared 3 bases from V and 14 bases from J, leaving 19 bases between. In germline, CDR1 is MNHNS, CDR2 SASEGT. This CDR3 has 14 amino acids. The CDR3 loop is CASSDLQNSRGLFF. DNA of the CDR3: TGTGCCAGCAGTGACTTACAGAATTCTCGGGGGCTGTTTTTT.

With regard to this clonotype: At one of its ends the junction is not consistent with the germline gene, which may arise from a read error. This chain connects TRBV9 to TRBJ1-2; 9 nucleotides line up with TRBD1. Germline CDR1 reads SGDLS; CDR2 reads YYNGEE. The CDR3 spans 13 residues. CDR3 region: CASSRDRVYVYTF. CDR3 coding DNA: TGTGCCAGCAGCCGGGACAGGGTCTATGTCTACACCTTC.

Details on this clonotype: A much larger clone lies a single base off, so this may be a read error. Likely a read error: the CDR3 ends without its conserved phenylalanine or tryptophan. This chain joins TRBV5-4 and TRBJ2-5; TRBD1 agrees at 11 bases. This CDR3 has 15 residues. The trim removed 5 bases at V and 4 bases at J, leaving 7 bases unmatched. The V gene's germline CDR1 is SGHNT and CDR2 YYREEE (reference sequence). DNA for the CDR3: TGTGCCAGCAGTCAGGGACAGGGGGTTGGAGAGACCCAGTACTTG. Its protein product is CASSQGQGVGETQYL.